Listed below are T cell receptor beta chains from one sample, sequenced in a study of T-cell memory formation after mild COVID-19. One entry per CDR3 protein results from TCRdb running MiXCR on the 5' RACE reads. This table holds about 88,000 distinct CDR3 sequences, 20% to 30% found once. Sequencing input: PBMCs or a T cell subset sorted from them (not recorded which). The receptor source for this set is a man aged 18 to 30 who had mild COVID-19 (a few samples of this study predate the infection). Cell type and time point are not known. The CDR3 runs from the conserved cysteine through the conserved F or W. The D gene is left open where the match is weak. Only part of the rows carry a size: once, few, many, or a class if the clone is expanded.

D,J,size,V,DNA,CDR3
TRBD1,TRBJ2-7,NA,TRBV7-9,TGTGCCAGCAGCGTCCCGGGACAGGGAGGCGAGCAGTACTTC,CASSVPGQGGEQYF
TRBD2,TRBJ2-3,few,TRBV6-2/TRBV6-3,TGTGCCAGCAGTATAGCGGGGGCAATAGATACGCAGTATTTT,CASSIAGAIDTQYF
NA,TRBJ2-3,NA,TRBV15,TGTGCCACCAGCAGAGGGAGGGGGATCGTGGATACGCAGTATTTT,CATSRGRGIVDTQYF
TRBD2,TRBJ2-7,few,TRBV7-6,TGTGCCAGCAGCCTAGCGGGGGGTGGTGACGAGCAGTACTTC,CASSLAGGGDEQYF
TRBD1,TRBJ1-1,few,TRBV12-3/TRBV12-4,TGTGCCAGCAGTGCGGGACAGCCTGAAGCTTTCTTT,CASSAGQPEAFF
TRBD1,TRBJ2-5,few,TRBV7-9,TGTGCCAGCAGCTCCAGGGGGCAAGAGACCCAGTACTTC,CASSSRGQETQYF
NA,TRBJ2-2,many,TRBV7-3,TGTGCCAGCAGCCCCTTCGGGGAGCTGAACACCGGGGAGCTGTTTTTT,CASSPFGELNTGELFF
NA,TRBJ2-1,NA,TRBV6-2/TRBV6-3,TGTGCCAGCAGCTCCACTGGGGCGGTCAGCTCCTACAATGAGCAGTTCTTC,CASSSTGAVSSYNEQFF
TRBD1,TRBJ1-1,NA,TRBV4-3,TGCGCCAGCAGCCAAGTATCCAGGGGGGCTGAAGCTTTCTTT,CASSQVSRGAEAFF
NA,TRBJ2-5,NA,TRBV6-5,TGTGCCAGCAGCGCCCCGGGAGAGACCCAGTACTTC,CASSAPGETQYF
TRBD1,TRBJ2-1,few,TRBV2,TGTGCCAGCAGTGAAGGGACAGGGTACAATGAGCAGTTCTTC,CASSEGTGYNEQFF
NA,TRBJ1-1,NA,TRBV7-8,TGTGCCAACAGCCCCCTCGGGAACACTGAAGCTTTCTTT,CANSPLGNTEAFF
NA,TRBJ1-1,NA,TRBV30,TGTGCCTGGGACGATATGAACACTGAAGCTTTCTTT,CAWDDMNTEAFF
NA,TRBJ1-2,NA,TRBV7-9,TGTGCCAGCAGCTCGTCCCAAGGACAGAGCTATGGCTACACCTTC,CASSSSQGQSYGYTF
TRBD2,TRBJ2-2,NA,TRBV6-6,TGTGCCAGAAGTTCGACTAGCGGGGGAGGCGGGGAGCTGTTTTTT,CARSSTSGGGGELFF
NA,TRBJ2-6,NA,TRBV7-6,TGTGCCAGCAGCTTAGCCGGGGCTGGGGCCAACGTCCTGACTTTC,CASSLAGAGANVLTF
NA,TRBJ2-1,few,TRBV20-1,TGCAGTGCTAGAGATCCCCGGGTTATCGAGCAGTTCTTC,CSARDPRVIEQFF
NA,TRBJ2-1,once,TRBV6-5,TGTGCCAGCAGTTACGGGGATGTAGGGGGTTCTTACAATGAGCAGTTCTTC,CASSYGDVGGSYNEQFF
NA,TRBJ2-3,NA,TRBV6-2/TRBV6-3,TGTGCCAGCAGGGGGTCACGCGGTCACACAGATACGCAGTATTTT,CASRGSRGHTDTQYF
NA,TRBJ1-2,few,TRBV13,TGTGCCAGCAGCTTAGTAGAGTATGGCTACACCTTC,CASSLVEYGYTF
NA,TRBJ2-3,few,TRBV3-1,TGTGCCAGCAGCCTCCGAACCGACGGCGGGGATACGCAGTATTTT,CASSLRTDGGDTQYF
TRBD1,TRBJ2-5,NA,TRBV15,TGTGCCACCAGCAGCTACAGGGGGCAGGGTGAGACCCAGTACTTC,CATSSYRGQGETQYF
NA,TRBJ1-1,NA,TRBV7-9,TGTGCCAGCAGCTTAGTTCTGGGAGGGGACACTGAAGCTTTCTTT,CASSLVLGGDTEAFF
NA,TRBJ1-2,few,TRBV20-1,TGCAGTGCCCTCGACGGCGGCAAGGGCTACACCTTC,CSALDGGKGYTF
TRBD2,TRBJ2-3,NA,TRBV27,TGTGCCAGCAGTCCCCGAACTAGCGGGCGCACGGATACGCAGTATTTT,CASSPRTSGRTDTQYF
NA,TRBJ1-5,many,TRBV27,TGTGCCAGCAGTTTGGGTAGCAATCAGCCCCAGCATTTT,CASSLGSNQPQHF
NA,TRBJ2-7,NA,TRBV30,TGTGCCTGGTGTGACAGTTACGAGCAGTACTTC,CAWCDSYEQYF
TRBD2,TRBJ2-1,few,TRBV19,TGTGCCAGTAGTATAGGGGCCCAGCGGGGACCGAACTACAATGAGCAGTTCTTC,CASSIGAQRGPNYNEQFF
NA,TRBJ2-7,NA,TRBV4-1,TGCGCCAGCAGCCAGGGATGGGGCGAGCAGTACTTC,CASSQGWGEQYF
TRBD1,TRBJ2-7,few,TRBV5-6,TGTGCCAGCAGCTTCGGGACAGTCCCCTACGAGCAGTACTTC,CASSFGTVPYEQYF
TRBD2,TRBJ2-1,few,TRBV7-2,TGTGCCAGCAGCTCCGCGGGGGGCGGATGGGCCGAGAATGAGCAGTTCTTC,CASSSAGGGWAENEQFF
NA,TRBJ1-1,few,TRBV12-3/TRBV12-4,TGTGCCAGCAGTTCAGGGGCGAACACTGAAGCTTTCTTT,CASSSGANTEAFF
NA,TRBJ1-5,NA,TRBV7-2,TGTGCCAGCAGCTTAGGGGGGCTGGGTCAGCCCCAGCATTTT,CASSLGGLGQPQHF
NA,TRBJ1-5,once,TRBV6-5,TGTGCCAGCAGTTACGGTTCTGAGCAGCCCCAGCATTTT,CASSYGSEQPQHF
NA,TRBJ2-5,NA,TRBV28,TGTGCCATCGCCATCTCGGGGGCCCAAGAGACCCAGTACTTC,CAIAISGAQETQYF
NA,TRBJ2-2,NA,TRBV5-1,TGCGCCAGCAGCTTGGCGGCGCCCAGTGGGAACACCGGGGAGCTGTTTTTT,CASSLAAPSGNTGELFF
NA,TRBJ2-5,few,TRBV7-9,TGTGCCAGCAGCAACGGCCTACAAGAGACCCAGTACTTC,CASSNGLQETQYF
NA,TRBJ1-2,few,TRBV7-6,TGTGCCAGCAGCCACGCAGTGAGGGGCGGAAACTATGGCTACACCTTC,CASSHAVRGGNYGYTF
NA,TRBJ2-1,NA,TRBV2,TGTGCCAGAAAAATACGGAACTCCTACAATGAGCAGTTCTTC,CARKIRNSYNEQFF
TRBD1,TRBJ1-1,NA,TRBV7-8,TGTGCCAGCAGCTTATCGGAGGGGGCGAACACTGAAGCTTTCTTT,CASSLSEGANTEAFF
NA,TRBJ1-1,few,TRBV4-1,TGCGCCAGCAGCCAAGAAGCTGGGAACACTGAAGCTTTCTTT,CASSQEAGNTEAFF
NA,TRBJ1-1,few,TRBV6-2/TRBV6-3,TGTGCCAGCAGTCAACTCAGGGGTGCTGAAGCTTTCTTT,CASSQLRGAEAFF
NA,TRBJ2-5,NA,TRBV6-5,TGTGCCAGCAGTAGGGATGGGGGATCTAGGGAGACCCAGTACTTC,CASSRDGGSRETQYF